These 5 T cell receptor beta chains came from one sample sequenced in a study of OX40 agonist ivuxolimab in advanced cancers. The library was generated by the immunoSEQ multiplex PCR assay. In TCRdb, the immuneACCESS table is reduced to in-frame sequences with V and J assigned. These tables do not hold every clone; where another copy was compared, an unresolved V gene accounts for under half, and the others remain unexplained. The sample profile shows 50,000 to 65,000 clones; approximately 78% of them were found once. 0.75% of the sample is taken by the ten largest. The source was CD4+ or CD8+ T cells sorted from blood, collected in a trial of the OX40 agonist ivuxolimab. The receptors here all came from an adult with an advanced solid tumor such as melanoma, head and neck, liver or kidney cancer.

V and J are TRBV27 and TRBJ1-2; 11 bases are shared with TRBD1. The V gene end was trimmed by 5 bases and the J gene end by 3 bases; junction bases not matched to a gene: 5. Germline V gene data show CDR1 as MNHEY and CDR2 as SMNVEV (reference sequence). The CDR3 consists of 15 residues. CDR3 DNA sequence: TGTGCCAGCAGTCCCTGGACAGGGGGCGACTATGGCTACACCTTC. Translated, it gives CASSPWTGGDYGYTF.

The chain joins TRBV5-1 to TRBJ2-1; no clear D gene. V shed 0 bases and J shed 0 bases, with 10 bases lying between them. The CDR3 sequence is 16 residues long. In germline, CDR1 is SGHRS, CDR2 YFSETQ. The CDR3 sequence is CASSLAPLSSYNEQFF. Here the CDR3 DNA reads TGCGCCAGCAGCTTGGCCCCCCTGAGCTCCTACAATGAGCAGTTCTTC. Drawing the rest from reference TRBV5-1 and TRBJ2-1, the complete variable domain is KAGVTQTPRYLIKTRGQQVTLSCSPISGHRSVSWYQQTPGQGLQFLFEYFSETQRNKGNFPGRFSGRQFSNSRSEMNVSTLELGDSALYLCASSLAPLSSYNEQFFGPGTRLTVL.

This clone was observed a single time. This chain joins TRBV21-1 and TRBJ1-5; the table's TRBD1 call for D was not verified on the DNA. TRBV21-1 is listed as a pseudogene. This CDR3 comprises 18 residues. Here the CDR3 DNA reads TGTGCCAGCAGCAAAAGGGGCAGGGGGCCCCATAGCAATCAGCCCCAGCATTTT. Its translation is CASSKRGRGPHSNQPQHF.

The chain uses TRBV5-5 and TRBJ1-1; D is undetermined. Trimming shortened V by 1 base and J by 2 bases, and 9 bases separated the two germline ends. The CDR3 length is 14 residues. CDR1 and CDR2 (germline): SGHKS, YYEKEE (reference sequence). In nucleotides, the CDR3 is TGTGCCAGCAGCTTGAGTACGGTCAACACTGAAGCTTTCTTT. Protein sequence: CASSLSTVNTEAFF.

The chain recombines TRBV5-1 with TRBJ2-2; D is perhaps TRBD1 (5 bases). This CDR3 is built from 14 residues. Germline V CDR1 and CDR2: SGHRS, YFSETQ. The V and J ends lost 6 bases and 1 base respectively, with 10 bases between them. CDR3: CASTQGLNTGELFF. The CDR3 DNA is TGCGCCAGCACGCAGGGCCTGAACACCGGGGAGCTGTTTTTT.